What follows describes a single T cell receptor beta chain. These data belong to a study of T cells in localized non-small cell lung cancer. Germline CDR1 and CDR2: GTSNPN and SVGIG (reference sequence). The CDR3 has 13 amino acids. The V end lost 3 bases, the J end lost 3 bases, and 11 bases lay between the germline ends. Clones were sequenced by immunoSEQ multiplex PCR, and TCRdb holds only the in-frame ones, with some missing. The sample has around 69,000 clones, about 90% seen once. Sequences were derived from peripheral blood, sampled before any cancer treatment. The TCR comes from a woman aged 35-75 years with stage I lung adenocarcinoma. The genes are TRBV30 and TRBJ1-1; the D is unclear. The CDR3 nucleotides read TGTGCCTGGAGCGCGATCGAGGACACTGAAGCTTTCTTT. Its translation is CAWSAIEDTEAFF.